The 21 T cell receptor beta chains in this list originate from one sample, sequenced in a study of blood T cell repertoires in COVID-19. Using immunoSEQ multiplex PCR, the repertoire was profiled, and TCRdb retains in-frame clones only, with some absent. The sample lists some 200,000 clones; roughly 85% were seen once. The sequencing sample was made of peripheral blood. These receptors all come from a woman in her 70s with COVID-19, enrolled during active disease.

This rearrangement joins TRBV18 to TRBJ1-5, with D perhaps matching TRBD1 (5 bases). The CDR3 spans 14 residues. Trimming pared 6 bases from V and 3 bases from J, leaving 12 bases between. CDR1 KGHSH and CDR2 LQKENI come from the germline V gene. This CDR3 is CASSTEDTNQPQHF. The CDR3 DNA reads TGTGCCAGCTCCACCGAGGACACCAATCAGCCCCAGCATTTT. Full variable domain (outside the CDR3, taken from reference TRBV18 and TRBJ1-5): NAGVMQNPRHLVRRRGQEARLRCSPMKGHSHVYWYRQLPEEGLKFMVYLQKENIIDESGMPKERFSAEFPKEGPSILRIQQVVRGDSAAYFCASSTEDTNQPQHFGDGTRLSIL.

This clone showed up just once. The chain employs TRBV4-1 and TRBJ1-2; TRBD1 matches 7 bases. After removal of 3 bases from V and 6 bases from J, the junction contained 10 bases not matched to a gene. This CDR3 contains 15 residues. Per germline, CDR1 MGHRA and CDR2 YSYEKL. DNA of the CDR3: TGCGCCAGCAGCCACCTAACAGGGGTTGAAAATGGCTACACCTTC. Encoded protein: CASSHLTGVENGYTF.

This clone appeared once. This chain connects TRBV5-5 to TRBJ1-5; 9 nucleotides agree with TRBD1. Trimming cost V 3 bases and J 7 bases; bases outside gene matches: 5. The CDR3 has 14 amino acids. Germline values: CDR1 SGHKS, CDR2 YYEKEE (reference sequence). DNA for the CDR3: TGTGCCAGCAGCTCGACAGGGGGGGAGCAGCCCCAGCATTTT. This encodes CASSSTGGEQPQHF.

This clone was counted between two and nine times. The chain links TRBV19 to TRBJ1-4, with D tentatively TRBD1 (6 bases). Germline loops: CDR1 LNHDA, CDR2 SQIVND (reference sequence). V dropped 4 bases and J dropped 3 bases, with 15 bases sitting between them. The CDR3 totals 16 residues. CDR3 residues: CASSTPNRVANEKLFF. The CDR3 coding sequence is TGTGCCAGTAGTACACCAAACAGGGTTGCTAATGAAAAACTGTTTTTT.

The chain carries TRBV19 and TRBJ1-4, with D hard to call. CDR1 LNHDA and CDR2 SQIVND come from the germline V gene (reference sequence). V shed 6 bases and J shed 8 bases, with 13 bases lying between them. CDR3 length: 13 residues. The CDR3 sequence: CASSSMREEKLFF. The CDR3 nucleotides are TGTGCCAGTAGCTCTATGAGGGAGGAAAAACTGTTTTTT.

This chain links TRBV4-2 with TRBJ1-1; 7 nucleotides line up with TRBD1. The junction had 7 bases not matched to a gene; V was cut back by 3 bases and J by 0 bases. The CDR3 loop spans 16 amino acids. The germline V gene has CDR1 LGHNA and CDR2 YNFKEQ. CDR3 nucleotides: TGTGCCAGCAGCCATCCGGGACAGCGGGTGAACACTGAAGCTTTCTTT. Amino acid sequence: CASSHPGQRVNTEAFF.

The J gene is TRBJ2-1, the V gene TRBV5-4; 7 bases are shared with TRBD2. Germline V gives CDR1 SGHNT, CDR2 YYREEE (reference sequence). The V segment lost 5 bases and the J segment 5 bases; nucleotides outside the gene matches: 4. The CDR3 extends over 13 amino acids. The CDR3 sequence: CASRGGTNNEQFF. The CDR3 DNA reads TGTGCCAGCAGGGGGGGGACTAACAATGAGCAGTTCTTC.

The chain uses TRBV7-9 and TRBJ2-2, with 7 bases aligning to TRBD1. This CDR3 comprises 16 residues. Germline assignment: CDR1 SEHNR and CDR2 FQNEAQ (reference sequence). The trim removed 5 bases at V and 0 bases at J, leaving 6 bases unmatched. The CDR3 DNA sequence: TGTGCCAGCAGCCACAGGACAGGCTCGAACACCGGGGAGCTGTTTTTT. Amino acids: CASSHRTGSNTGELFF.

This clone was seen only a few times. The J gene is TRBJ2-4, the V gene TRBV6-6; D call uncertain. The CDR3 is made up of 14 amino acids. Germline CDR1 is MNHNY and CDR2 is SVGAGI (reference sequence). The V end lost 6 bases, the J end lost 7 bases, and 16 bases lay between the germline ends. The CDR3 is CASRTSRQKNIQYF. The DNA for the CDR3 is TGTGCCAGCAGAACCTCCAGGCAAAAGAACATTCAGTACTTC.

V and J are TRBV10-3 and TRBJ1-6; a weak D match, TRBD1 (5 bases). Germline-derived CDR1 and CDR2 are ENHRY and SYGVKD. The CDR3 has 14 residues. The V end was cut by 5 bases, the J end by 5 bases, with 10 bases between. CDR3 residues: CAISPTADNSPLHF. The DNA of the CDR3 is TGTGCCATCAGTCCGACAGCTGATAATTCACCCCTCCACTTT.

This chain joins TRBV11-3 and TRBJ1-1; 9 bases align to TRBD1. This CDR3 spans 14 amino acids. Germline loops: CDR1 SGHNT, CDR2 YENEEA. V lost 6 bases and J lost 4; bases outside the gene matches: 6. The CDR3 DNA sequence: TGTGCCAGCAGTCCCCTGACAGGGGGCACTGAAGCTTTCTTT. It is translated as CASSPLTGGTEAFF.

This clone has just a few counts. V is TRBV19 and J is TRBJ1-1; D is uncertain. The CDR3 contains 14 residues. Germline assignment: CDR1 LNHDA and CDR2 SQIVND (reference sequence). V dropped 3 bases and J dropped 3 bases, with 11 bases sitting between them. As DNA, the CDR3 is TGTGCCAGTAGTATTGATTTAACAGACACTGAAGCTTTCTTT. The encoded protein is CASSIDLTDTEAFF. Full variable domain (outside the CDR3, taken from reference TRBV19 and TRBJ1-1): DGGITQSPKYLFRKEGQNVTLSCEQNLNHDAMYWYRQDPGQGLRLIYYSQIVNDFQKGDIAEGYSVSREKKESFPLTVTSAQKNPTAFYLCASSIDLTDTEAFFGQGTRLTVV.

The CDR3 coding sequence is TGTGCCATCAGAAGGGGGCGAGGTGAGACCCAGTACTTC. Amino acid sequence: CAIRRGRGETQYF. V usage is TRBV10-3 and J usage is TRBJ2-5, with TRBD1 matching over 7 bases. Trimming took 6 bases from V and 5 from J; bases not matched to a gene: 6. CDR3 length: 13 residues. Germline CDR1 and CDR2: ENHRY and SYGVKD.

The chain joins TRBV5-4 to TRBJ2-7; TRBD1 is a possible D gene (6 bases). The germline gives CDR1 SGHNT, CDR2 YYREEE (reference sequence). V lost 3 bases and J 5 bases, leaving 12 bases between the germline ends. The CDR3 runs to 13 residues. The DNA of the CDR3 is TGTGCCAGCAGCTCAACAGGGACCCACGAGCAGTACTTC. This encodes CASSSTGTHEQYF.

The chain employs TRBV7-9 and TRBJ2-7, with TRBD2 as a possible D gene (7 bases). Trimming took off 1 base at V and 0 bases at J, with 13 bases between the two ends. This CDR3 has 16 residues. CDR1 and CDR2 from the germline V gene are SEHNR and FQNEAQ (reference sequence). DNA for the CDR3: TGTGCCAGCAGCTTAGGTAGGGGGGGATCCTCCTACGAGCAGTACTTC. Translation: CASSLGRGGSSYEQYF. Complete variable domain (other parts from reference TRBV7-9 and TRBJ2-7): DTGVSQNPRHKITKRGQNVTFRCDPISEHNRLYWYRQTLGQGPEFLTYFQNEAQLEKSRLLSDRFSAERPKGSFSTLEIQRTEQGDSAMYLCASSLGRGGSSYEQYFGPGTRLTVT.

The chain has TRBV7-3 and TRBJ2-1; TRBD2 is a possible D gene (7 bases). This CDR3 comprises 13 residues. Germline lookup yields CDR1 SGHTA and CDR2 FQGTGA. V was pared by 3 bases and J by 8 bases, with 11 bases between. The CDR3 sequence is CASSFGGRDEQFF. The CDR3 DNA is TGTGCCAGCAGCTTCGGGGGGCGAGATGAGCAGTTCTTC.

The chain uses TRBV7-2 and TRBJ2-2; the match to TRBD1 covers 8 bases. The J segment lost 5 bases and the V segment lost 5 bases, leaving 7 bases of the junction unmatched. The CDR3 length is 15 residues. CDR1 SGHTA and CDR2 FQGNSA come from the germline V gene. CDR3 region: CASSPVGDRTGELFF. Here the CDR3 DNA reads TGTGCCAGCAGCCCAGTGGGGGACAGGACCGGGGAGCTGTTTTTT.

The chain links TRBV18 to TRBJ2-1, with D possibly TRBD2 on 5 matching bases. This CDR3 comprises 14 residues. Looked up from germline, CDR1 is KGHSH and CDR2 is LQKENI. V was clipped by 3 bases and J by 6 bases, with 12 bases between them. CDR3 loop: CASSPRERANEQFF. For the CDR3, the DNA is TGTGCCAGCTCACCCCGTGAGAGGGCCAATGAGCAGTTCTTC.

This chain connects TRBV7-2 to TRBJ2-1, with D uncertain. V was pared by 1 base and J by 8 bases, with 9 bases between. The CDR3 length is 13 residues. Germline V gene sequence: CDR1 SGHTA, CDR2 FQGNSA. This chain's CDR3 is CASSLDVGYEQFF. In DNA form, the CDR3 reads TGTGCCAGCAGCTTAGATGTGGGCTATGAGCAGTTCTTC.

This sequence joins TRBV7-2 and TRBJ2-3; D ambiguous. The V gene lost 5 bases and the J gene lost 1 base, with 10 bases spanning the gap. There are 14 residues in the CDR3. In germline, CDR1 is SGHTA, CDR2 FQGNSA. CDR3 protein: CASSDFRGTDTQYF. CDR3 nucleotides: TGTGCCAGCAGCGACTTTCGAGGCACAGATACGCAGTATTTT.

The chain carries TRBV3-1 (or the pseudogene TRBV3-2) and TRBJ1-1; D ambiguous. Trimming took off 1 base at V and 0 bases at J, with 6 bases between the two ends. The CDR3 is made up of 14 amino acids. Germline-derived CDR1 and CDR2 are LGHDT and YNNKEL (reference sequence). The chain's CDR3 is CASSQVGVNTEAFF. The CDR3 DNA reads TGTGCCAGCAGCCAAGTCGGTGTGAACACTGAAGCTTTCTTT.